The source of this TCR beta chain is a study of blood T cell repertoires in COVID-19. The overall study: The samples span acute and convalescent COVID-19 from the United States, Italy and Spain. T cells, B-cell-depleted T cells, or PBMCs supplied cDNA or gDNA.

Germline values: CDR1 SGHNT, CDR2 YYREEE (reference sequence). The CDR3 extends over 15 amino acids. V was clipped by 4 bases and J by 6 bases; unmatched bases: 5. Authors' methods: Scientists estimated how many nucleated cells there were by amplifying reference gene primers. The method was immunoSEQ multiplex PCR; TCRdb's version includes in-frame clones alone and lacks a portion of them. V and J calls and clone size are those listed in that table; D and trimming were worked out from the DNA. This sample has 61,000 or so clones, with around 90% found just once. V is TRBV5-4 and J is TRBJ2-5; 14 nucleotides line up with TRBD2. The sample consisted of peripheral blood. The clonotype was recovered from a woman of 80 years or more with active COVID-19. The CDR3 coding sequence is TGTGCCAGCAGCGGACTAGCGGGGGGAGGAAAGACCCAGTACTTC. This translates into CASSGLAGGGKTQYF.